This T cell receptor beta chain was recovered during a study of blood T cells in healthy people across ages. V was pared by 1 base and J by 5 bases, with 11 bases between. This CDR3 spans 14 amino acids. Germline V gives CDR1 MDHEN, CDR2 SYDVKM. Together with a sample-barcoded 5' primer, a J-beta primer mix was included in a second PCR lasting about 6 to 11 cycles. TCRdb fed the 5' RACE reads into MiXCR, producing one record per CDR3 protein. The table has about 680,000 distinct CDR3 sequences, approximately 49% seen once. The sample taken for sequencing was blood. This TCR came from a woman aged 55 to 70 in good health. The rearrangement joins TRBV28 to TRBJ2-5, with a tentative D call TRBD2 (5 bases). The CDR3 sequence: CASSLSGVAETQYF. CDR3 coding DNA: TGTGCCAGCAGTTTATCCGGGGTCGCGGAGACCCAGTACTTC. Together with reference TRBV28 and TRBJ2-5, the CDR3 gives the full variable domain: DVKVTQSSRYLVKRTGEKVFLECVQDMDHENMFWYRQDPGLGLRLIYFSYDVKMKEKGDIPEGYSVSREKKERFSLILESASTNQTSMYLCASSLSGVAETQYFGPGTRLLVL.